This T cell receptor beta chain came from a study of blood T cells in healthy people across ages. Study-level points and caveats: In long-lived donors, naive CD4+ cell counts and diversity exceeded those of aged donors.

Germline lookup yields CDR1 SNHLY and CDR2 FYNNEI. Trimming stripped 8 bases from V and 0 bases from J, with 11 bases between. This CDR3 contains 14 residues. Alongside a J-beta primer mix, a sample-barcoded 5' primer served in a second PCR lasting roughly 6 to 11 cycles. TCRdb redid the calling of the 5' RACE reads with MiXCR, one entry per CDR3 protein. The sample carries approximately 800,000 distinct CDR3 sequences, 40% to 65% recorded once. Turning to this clonotype: The antigen is not known.

A minimum of 5 micrograms of total RNA was extracted per sample. The source material was blood. This sequence originates from a man aged 80 or over in good health. The rearrangement links TRBV2 to TRBJ1-5; D gene uncertain. CDR3 loop: CASQELDSNQPQHF. The CDR3 DNA follows: TGTGCCAGCCAGGAGCTCGATAGCAATCAGCCCCAGCATTTT.